Below, one T cell receptor beta chain is given with its context. The sample belongs to a study of monozygotic twins with inflammatory bowel disease. CDR1 SQVTM and CDR2 ANQGSEA come from the germline V gene. This CDR3 has 13 residues. Samples each yielded cDNA through eight separate reactions. Each UMI, carrying a 6-nucleotide sample barcode, came from template switching. Each CDR3 protein gets one entry in TCRdb, which reprocessed the 5' RACE reads and gives no DNA. Seen in this sample are more than 300,000 distinct CDR3 sequences; the ten most common clones hold 2.5% to 3%. Specimen: blood. The chain uses TRBV29-1 and TRBJ2-7; TCRdb picks TRBD2, but there is no DNA to check that call. This receptor was obtained from a human donor with ulcerative colitis or Crohn's disease, or a healthy co-twin of an affected twin (not recorded which). The chain's CDR3 is CSVRAGGQYEQYF.